The 22 T cell receptor beta chains listed next were all sequenced from one sample in a study of CD8+ T cells in alopecia areata. cDNA serving as the sequencing template came from extracted, reverse transcribed RNA. Libraries were prepared by immunoSEQ multiplex PCR; TCRdb keeps only in-frame clonotypes and omits some of them. In the table there are 110,000 or so clones, about three fifths of which are singletons. Treatment noted: oral pan-JAK inhibitor, 5-10 mg twice daily. The specimen was CD8+ T cells sorted from blood, collected at week 4, from a patient treated with tofacitinib. Receptors were obtained from a human donor with alopecia areata.

V usage is TRBV7-2 and J usage is TRBJ1-4; D is perhaps TRBD1 (6 bases). CDR1 and CDR2 (germline): SGHTA, FQGNSA. Trimming removed 3 bases from V and 8 bases from J, with 13 bases in between. CDR3 size: 14 residues. The CDR3 nucleotides read TGTGCCAGCAGCTTGCGGGGACACAGGGAAAAACTGTTTTTT. Translating it yields CASSLRGHREKLFF.

This clone came up a few times. CDR3 sequence reads: CASSVEGQGANEQFF. The CDR3 nucleotides read TGTGCCAGCAGTGTAGAAGGACAGGGGGCAAATGAGCAGTTCTTC. This chain joins TRBV6-4 and TRBJ2-1; 11 bases line up with TRBD1. This CDR3 is built from 15 residues. The V segment lost 4 bases and the J segment 7 bases; nucleotides outside the gene matches: 6. The V gene's germline CDR1 is MRHNA and CDR2 SNTAGT.

This clone was detected only a few times. The rearrangement uses TRBV30 and TRBJ2-5; 9 bases match TRBD1. The CDR3 loop spans 15 amino acids. Germline-derived CDR1 and CDR2 are GTSNPN and SVGIG (reference sequence). V was pared by 3 bases and J by 5 bases, with 10 bases of the junction left unmatched. The CDR3 region is CAWSTGGAYGETQYF. The CDR3 nucleotides are TGTGCCTGGAGCACAGGGGGCGCGTATGGGGAGACCCAGTACTTC.

This clone has a handful of counts. This sequence joins TRBV27 and TRBJ1-6, with D tentatively TRBD1 (6 bases). CDR3 length equals 14 residues. Deletions cut 2 bases from V and 8 bases from J, with 10 bases between. Germline V gene sequence: CDR1 MNHEY, CDR2 SMNVEV (reference sequence). The CDR3 bases are TGTGCCAGCAGTTTAAGGAAGGGGGATTCACCCCTCCACTTT. It codes for CASSLRKGDSPLHF.

This clone was seen a single time. This chain links TRBV13 with TRBJ1-1, with D uncertain. This CDR3 has 14 residues. Germline V lookup: CDR1 PRHDT, CDR2 FYEKMQ (reference sequence). V was cut by 3 bases and J by 6 bases, with 14 bases left in between. DNA of the CDR3: TGTGCCAGCAGCTTTGGGAGTCCCTTTGCTGAAGCTTTCTTT. Protein product: CASSFGSPFAEAFF.

V is TRBV4-2 and J is TRBJ2-3; 12 bases are a match to TRBD2. The CDR3 consists of 16 residues. From germline, CDR1 is LGHNA and CDR2 YNFKEQ. J gave up 4 bases and V 3 bases, and 5 bases lay outside the gene matches. CDR3 region: CASSQASGGGPDTQYF. In DNA form, the CDR3 reads TGTGCCAGCAGCCAGGCTAGCGGGGGGGGTCCAGATACGCAGTATTTT.

This clone was observed a handful of times. V gene TRBV30 combines with J gene TRBJ1-2, with D perhaps TRBD1 (6 bases). Germline assignment: CDR1 GTSNPN and CDR2 SVGIG (reference sequence). The V end was cut by 5 bases, the J end by 2 bases, with 12 bases between. This CDR3 is built from 13 residues. CDR3: CAWGAGVNYGYTF. Here the CDR3 DNA reads TGTGCCTGGGGCGCAGGGGTCAACTATGGCTACACCTTC.

This clone turned up a few times. The chain carries TRBV5-1 and TRBJ1-1; D perhaps matches TRBD1 (5 bases). Trimming removed 0 bases at V and 7 bases at J, with 13 bases between. In germline, CDR1 is SGHRS, CDR2 YFSETQ. There are 14 residues in the CDR3. The CDR3 nucleotides read TGCGCCAGCAGCTTGGAGGGGACTGACAGTGAAGCTTTCTTT. Translated: CASSLEGTDSEAFF.

This chain uses TRBV2 with TRBJ2-2; D remains unclear. Trimming cost V 1 base and J 3 bases, with 9 bases left between them. In germline, CDR1 is SNHLY, CDR2 FYNNEI. This CDR3 contains 15 residues. The CDR3 here is CASSEEGSDTGELFF. CDR3 coding DNA: TGTGCCAGCAGTGAAGAAGGCTCGGACACCGGGGAGCTGTTTTTT. The entire variable domain, with the rest obtained from reference TRBV2 and TRBJ2-2, is as follows: EPEVTQTPSHQVTQMGQEVILRCVPISNHLYFYWYRQILGQKVEFLVSFYNNEISEKSEIFDDQFSVERPDGSNFTLKIRSTKLEDSAMYFCASSEEGSDTGELFFGEGSRLTVL.

This clone was found once. The rearrangement joins TRBV4-2 to TRBJ2-7; D tentatively fits TRBD1 or TRBD2 (6 bases each). CDR1 and CDR2 from the germline V gene are LGHNA and YNFKEQ. The CDR3 has 17 amino acids. The V and J ends lost 0 bases and 7 bases respectively, with 22 bases between them. The DNA for the CDR3 is TGTGCCAGCAGCCAAGATTTCTCCGCTGGGGGCGGGGTGGAGCAGTACTTC. Encoded protein: CASSQDFSAGGGVEQYF.

This clone was observed a handful of times. V gene TRBV5-6 combines with J gene TRBJ2-5, with D possibly being TRBD2 (5 bases). V was clipped by 6 bases and J by 3 bases, with 18 bases between them. This CDR3 has 15 amino acids. CDR1 and CDR2 (germline): SGHDT, YYEEEE. CDR3 residues: CASIIGGLGEETQYF. The DNA of the CDR3 is TGTGCCAGCATCATTGGCGGGCTAGGAGAAGAGACCCAGTACTTC.

The chain couples TRBV29-1 to TRBJ1-2; the D gene is possibly TRBD1 (6 bases). The germline V gene has CDR1 SQVTM and CDR2 ANQGSEA. V shed 5 bases and J shed 4 bases, with 11 bases lying between them. This CDR3 contains 12 residues. CDR3: CSVPGAGYGYTF. CDR3 DNA: TGCAGCGTTCCAGGGGCTGGCTATGGCTACACCTTC.

The genes are TRBV7-9 and TRBJ2-3; D is perhaps TRBD2 (6 bases). The V gene's germline CDR1 is SEHNR and CDR2 FQNEAQ (reference sequence). The length of the CDR3 is 15 residues. V was cut by 6 bases and J by 1 base, with 14 bases left in between. This chain's CDR3 is CASRRRGLGTDTQYF. The CDR3, as DNA: TGTGCCAGCAGGAGGAGGGGCTTGGGCACAGATACGCAGTATTTT.

This chain connects TRBV6-5 to TRBJ1-3, with D possibly TRBD1 on 6 matching bases. With 6 bases removed from V and 0 bases from J, the gap between germline ends came to 9 bases. CDR1 is MNHEY, CDR2 SVGAGI, per germline. The CDR3 is made up of 14 amino acids. In DNA, the CDR3 is TGTGCCAGCAGAGTACAGGGCTCTGGAAACACCATATATTTT. This codes for CASRVQGSGNTIYF.

The J gene is TRBJ2-3, the V gene TRBV29-1; D gene uncertain. CDR1 is SQVTM and CDR2 is ANQGSEA in the germline V gene. The CDR3 consists of 14 residues. Trimming left V 1 base short and J 0 bases short, with 8 bases between. The CDR3 loop is CSVEGLWSTDTQYF. CDR3 nucleotides: TGCAGCGTTGAAGGGTTATGGAGCACAGATACGCAGTATTTT.

The chain has TRBV30 and TRBJ1-3, with 8 bases lining up with TRBD1. The CDR3 totals 16 residues. Germline CDR1 is GTSNPN and CDR2 is SVGIG (reference sequence). With V trimmed by 0 bases and J by 0 bases, 4 bases remained unmatched. The CDR3 DNA sequence: TGTGCCTGGAGTGTGACAGGGGTCAGCTCTGGAAACACCATATATTTT. Protein sequence: CAWSVTGVSSGNTIYF.

This clone was counted between two and nine times. The chain has TRBV29-1 and TRBJ1-1; 8 bases match TRBD1. With 4 bases clipped from V and 1 base from J, the junction kept 5 bases outside the gene matches. Germline-derived CDR1 and CDR2 are SQVTM and ANQGSEA. The CDR3 sequence is 14 residues long. Here the CDR3 reads CSVGAGGENTEAFF. Here the CDR3 DNA reads TGCAGCGTTGGGGCAGGGGGCGAGAACACTGAAGCTTTCTTT.

The chain has TRBV13 and TRBJ1-4; D may be TRBD1 (6 bases). Germline V CDR1 and CDR2: PRHDT, FYEKMQ (reference sequence). Deletions cut 5 bases from V and 8 bases from J, with 12 bases between. The CDR3 spans 13 residues. The CDR3 DNA sequence: TGTGCCAGCAGCGTCCGGGACAACGAAAAACTGTTTTTT. Translating gives CASSVRDNEKLFF. The variable domain in full, completed from reference TRBV13 and TRBJ1-4, reads AAGVIQSPRHLIKEKRETATLKCYPIPRHDTVYWYQQGPGQDPQFLISFYEKMQSDKGSIPDRFSAQQFSDYHSELNMSSLELGDSALYFCASSVRDNEKLFFGSGTQLSVL.

V is TRBV10-3 and J is TRBJ1-5; 7 nucleotides line up with TRBD1. Germline CDR1 and CDR2: ENHRY and SYGVKD. With V trimmed by 4 bases and J by 5 bases, 8 bases remained unmatched. The CDR3 consists of 15 residues. The CDR3 DNA reads as TGTGCCATCAGTGGGTGGGACAGTCCGGATCAGCCCCAGCATTTT. It codes for CAISGWDSPDQPQHF.

This clone was counted only a few times. This rearrangement joins TRBV30 to TRBJ2-1; D is unclear. The CDR3 has 13 amino acids. Per the germline V gene, CDR1 is GTSNPN and CDR2 is SVGIG (reference sequence). V was pared by 3 bases and J by 0 bases, with 6 bases between. CDR3 sequence reads: CAWRQYSYNEQFF. The CDR3 DNA sequence: TGTGCCTGGAGACAGTACTCCTACAATGAGCAGTTCTTC.

The V gene is TRBV6-4, the J gene TRBJ2-1, with 8 bases aligning to TRBD2. V lost 10 bases to trimming and J lost 5 bases; unmatched junction nucleotides: 7. CDR1 MRHNA and CDR2 SNTAGT come from the germline V gene. The CDR3 has 13 residues. The DNA for the CDR3 is TGTGCCACCTCCGGGACTAGTGACAATGAGCAGTTCTTC. Translation gives CATSGTSDNEQFF.

This clone turned up a few times. Other DNA sequences in the same sample also yield this CDR3. The rearrangement uses TRBV27 and TRBJ1-2, with D perhaps matching TRBD1 (6 bases). Germline CDR1 and CDR2: MNHEY and SMNVEV (reference sequence). The CDR3 loop spans 13 amino acids. Trimming removed 2 bases from V and 2 bases from J, with 6 bases in between. Written as DNA, the CDR3 is TGTGCCAGCAGTTTACAGGGGAACTATGGCTACACCTTC. It codes for CASSLQGNYGYTF.